The clone carrying this T cell receptor beta chain came up once. In the original workflow: Reference gene primer amplification gave nucleated cell count estimates. Generated by immunoSEQ multiplex PCR, the TCRdb table keeps only in-frame clones and is missing some. For V, J and clone size, that table is used; D and trimming come from the DNA. The sample includes about 200,000 clones, roughly 80% of them seen just once. This sample stems from a study of blood T cell repertoires in COVID-19. Study-wide background: Sites in the United States, Italy and Spain provided acute and convalescent COVID-19 samples. From T cells, B-cell-depleted T cells, or PBMCs came the material, which was cDNA or gDNA.

With 2 bases clipped from V and 3 bases from J, the junction kept 7 bases outside the gene matches. The germline CDR1 and CDR2 sequences are MNHEY and SMNVEV (reference sequence). The CDR3 is made up of 15 amino acids. The receptor's source is a woman between 35 and 50 years old with COVID-19, enrolled during active disease. The chain has TRBV27 and TRBJ2-7, with 7 bases identical to TRBD1. The specimen sequenced was peripheral blood. CDR3 sequence reads: CASSLEGSGGYEQYF. In DNA, the CDR3 is TGTGCCAGCAGTTTAGAGGGGTCAGGGGGCTACGAGCAGTACTTC.